The 9 T cell receptor beta chains given below trace back to one sample, sequenced in a study of cytomegalovirus exposure and HLA in healthy donors. 13 Jbeta primers and 60 Vbeta primers were used for the PCR. Using immunoSEQ multiplex PCR, the repertoire was profiled, and TCRdb retains in-frame clones only, with some absent. The table shows some 200,000 clones, with less than 80% occurring only once. Material for sequencing was PBMCs. The receptors stem from a man aged 35-49 years in good health and CMV-seronegative.

In its sample, this clone was seen a few times. One junction end disagrees with the germline gene, perhaps due to a read error. The chain joins TRBV7-9 to TRBJ1-5; tentative D call: TRBD1 (6 bases). The CDR3 runs to 15 residues. Germline V gives CDR1 SEHNR, CDR2 FQNEAQ (reference sequence). In DNA, the CDR3 is TGTTCCAGCAGCTTGCGAGGGGGAGACAATCAGCCCCAGCATTTT. Translating gives CSSSLRGGDNQPQHF.

The CDR3 coding sequence is TGTGCCAGCAGTGAGGCGGTATATAGCAATCAGCCCCAGCATTTT. This encodes CASSEAVYSNQPQHF. This chain uses TRBV6-1 with TRBJ1-5, with D uncertain. The germline CDR1 and CDR2 sequences are MNHNS and SASEGT. The length of the CDR3 is 15 residues. V was trimmed by 3 bases and J by 0 bases, leaving 9 bases between them.

This sequence joins TRBV9 and TRBJ2-1, with 8 bases aligning to TRBD2. Trimming removed 2 bases from V and 3 bases from J; junction bases left unmatched: 7. Germline V gene lookup returns CDR1 SGDLS and CDR2 YYNGEE. CDR3 length: 16 amino acids. The chain's CDR3 is CASSVLAGRDYNEQFF. The CDR3 DNA is TGTGCCAGCAGCGTCTTAGCGGGGCGGGACTACAATGAGCAGTTCTTC.

The genes are TRBV19 and TRBJ1-5, with D tentatively TRBD1 (6 bases). Trimming took 9 bases from V and 1 from J, leaving 19 bases between them. There are 16 residues in the CDR3. Germline loops: CDR1 LNHDA, CDR2 SQIVND (reference sequence). CDR3 in DNA: TGTGCCAGCCTCCTTCGGGAGGGGGGGAGCAATCAGCCCCAGCATTTT. This encodes CASLLREGGSNQPQHF.

J is TRBJ1-5 and V is TRBV2; perhaps TRBD1 as D (6 bases). Germline-derived CDR1 and CDR2 are SNHLY and FYNNEI. The CDR3 contains 14 residues. Between the trimmed V and J ends, which lost 6 bases and 2 bases, there was a span of 11 bases. CDR3 loop: CASRDRQGNQPQHF. In DNA, the CDR3 is TGTGCCAGCAGGGATCGACAGGGCAATCAGCCCCAGCATTTT.

V is TRBV11-2 and J is TRBJ2-5, with 7 bases that match TRBD1. From germline, CDR1 is SGHAT and CDR2 FQNNGV. The CDR3 extends over 17 amino acids. The ends lost 5 bases at V and 2 bases at J; junction bases unmatched: 14. The CDR3 sequence: CASSPGPLGTAQETQYF. DNA for the CDR3: TGTGCCAGCAGCCCTGGGCCCCTCGGGACAGCACAAGAGACCCAGTACTTC.

On this clone itself: Other nucleotide sequences from this sample produce the same CDR3. The V gene is TRBV29-1, the J gene TRBJ2-3; 7 bases map to TRBD1. The V gene's germline CDR1 is SQVTM and CDR2 ANQGSEA. This CDR3 has 12 amino acids. The ends lost 6 bases at V and 5 bases at J; junction bases unmatched: 5. The DNA of the CDR3 is TGCAGCGTAGCTACAGGGGAAGATACGCAGTATTTT. This gives the protein CSVATGEDTQYF.

This chain uses TRBV11-3 with TRBJ1-2; TRBD1 agrees at 9 bases. Germline V lookup: CDR1 SGHNT, CDR2 YENEEA. The CDR3 loop spans 13 amino acids. V dropped 3 bases and J dropped 5; count of bases not matched to a gene: 1. CDR3 in DNA: TGTGCCAGCAGCTTGGGACAGGGTTATGGCTACACCTTC. It is translated as CASSLGQGYGYTF.

As to this clone: At one end, the junction sequence differs from germline, possibly due to a read error. This rearrangement joins TRBV7-2 to TRBJ1-5; 7 nucleotides line up with TRBD1. Germline V lookup: CDR1 SGHTA, CDR2 FQGNSA. The CDR3 is made up of 15 amino acids. CDR3 residues: CASSLATGVNQPQHF. The CDR3 DNA sequence: TGTGCCAGCAGCCTAGCCACAGGGGTCAATCAGCCCCAGCATTTT.